This T cell receptor beta chain was identified in a study of OX40 agonist ivuxolimab in advanced cancers. Here immunoSEQ multiplex PCR was the method, and the copy in TCRdb shows in-frame clones only, minus some. The table lists around 71,000 clones, more than 85% of them singletons. The CDR3 sequence is 13 residues long. The germline gives CDR1 SGDLS, CDR2 YYNGEE. Trimming left V 2 bases short and J 7 bases short, with 10 bases between. The rearrangement joins TRBV9 to TRBJ1-5; possible D gene TRBD1, 5 bases. The source is an adult with an advanced solid tumor such as melanoma, head and neck, liver or kidney cancer. The specimen comprised CD4+ or CD8+ T cells sorted from blood, sampled in a trial of the OX40 agonist ivuxolimab. The CDR3 protein is CASSVMTDQPQHF. CDR3 nucleotides: TGTGCCAGCAGCGTTATGACAGACCAGCCCCAGCATTTT.